This T cell receptor beta chain comes out of a study of T-cell memory formation after mild COVID-19. Only a few counts were recorded for this clonotype. TCRdb itself ran the 5' RACE reads through MiXCR, one entry per CDR3 protein. The table shows 350,000 to 450,000 distinct CDR3 sequences, with 25% to 30% occurring only once. The CDR3 is 15 residues long. V lost 0 bases, J lost 1 base, and 8 bases lay in between. CDR1 is MNHEY and CDR2 is SMNVEV in the germline V gene (reference sequence). This sequence was found in an adult woman who had mild COVID-19 (a few samples of this study predate the infection). Cell type and time point are not known. V gene TRBV27 combines with J gene TRBJ2-3; D not certain. Sample: PBMCs or a T cell subset sorted from them (not recorded which). The CDR3: CASSLSVGGTDTQYF. The CDR3 DNA sequence: TGTGCCAGCAGTTTATCTGTCGGAGGCACAGATACGCAGTATTTT.